A selection of T cell receptor beta chains follows, all from one sample in a study of neurological immune-mediated disorders. In TCRdb, the 5' RACE reads were re-called with MiXCR into one record per CDR3 protein. The sample yields some 65,000 distinct CDR3 sequences, 3.5% to 4.5% seen once. The material sequenced was PBMCs. These receptors were obtained from a middle-aged man with multiple sclerosis. CDR3s include the opening cysteine and the closing phenylalanine or tryptophan. Fields, in order: J gene, CDR3 length, V gene, D gene, clone size, CDR3 DNA, CDR3 protein. The D gene is left open where the match is weak. Only some rows state a clone size, as once, few, many or a class for expanded clones.

>TRBJ1-6|14|TRBV19|-|-
TGTGCCAGTAGTATAAGCGGGCCGGCATCACCCCTCCACTTT
CASSISGPASPLHF
>TRBJ1-2|13|TRBV20-1|TRBD1|many
TGCAGTGCTGGCTCGGGACAGGGCCATGGCTACACCTTC
CSAGSGQGHGYTF
>TRBJ2-5|15|TRBV3-1|TRBD1|many
TGTGCCAGCAGCCACGTCAACAGGGGGGCAGAGGCCCAGTACTTC
CASSHVNRGAEAQYF
>TRBJ1-6|14|TRBV2|-|-
TGTGCGACAGCGGTCAGGGCCCCCCCGTCACCCCTCCACTTT
CATAVRAPPSPLHF
>TRBJ2-1|15|TRBV5-1|-|many
TGCGCCAGCAGCTTGGAATCGCAGCCATACAATGAGCAGTTCTTC
CASSLESQPYNEQFF
>TRBJ2-1|15|TRBV5-1|-|many
TGCGCCAGCAGCCCACTCCCAGGGGAATACAATGAGCAGTTCTTC
CASSPLPGEYNEQFF
>TRBJ1-5|16|TRBV4-1|TRBD1|many
TGCGCCAGCAGCACTGAGGACAGGGTTGTACATCAGCCCCAGCATTTT
CASSTEDRVVHQPQHF
>TRBJ1-6|12|TRBV20-1|TRBD1|few
TGCAGTGCACGGACAGGAAATTCACCCCTCAACTTT
CSARTGNSPLNF
>TRBJ2-1|11|TRBV12-3/TRBV12-4|-|medium-sized
TGTGCCAGCAGTTCCTACAATGAGCAGTTCTTC
CASSSYNEQFF
>TRBJ2-1|12|TRBV11-2|-|many
TGTGCCAGCAGCCTCTACTACAATGAGCAGTTCTTC
CASSLYYNEQFF
>TRBJ1-1|13|TRBV18|-|few
TGTGCCAGCTCACCACAGGCGAACACTGAAGCTTTCTTT
CASSPQANTEAFF
>TRBJ1-2|12|TRBV27|-|many
TGTGCCAGCAGTTTAGGGGTGGTGGGCTACACCTTC
CASSLGVVGYTF
>TRBJ2-2|13|TRBV6-5|-|many
TGTGCCAGCAGTTCCGTCGTTCCCGGGGAGCTGTTTTTT
CASSSVVPGELFF
>TRBJ1-1|16|TRBV10-2|TRBD1|-
TGCGCCAGCAGGCACGACTTAACAGGGGTCGGCACTGAAGCTTTCTTT
CASRHDLTGVGTEAFF
>TRBJ1-4|13|TRBV7-2|-|few
TGTGCCAGCAGCTTTTCCATTAATGAAAAACTGTTTTTT
CASSFSINEKLFF
>TRBJ1-6|15|TRBV5-1|TRBD1|many
TGCGCCAGCAGCCCCACGGACAGGGGGAATTCACCCCTCCACTTT
CASSPTDRGNSPLHF
>TRBJ1-2|15|TRBV27|TRBD1|few
TGTGCCAGCAGTTTATTGACAGGGAGTAACTATGGCTACACCTTC
CASSLLTGSNYGYTF
>TRBJ2-1|16|TRBV6-2/TRBV6-3|-|many
TGTGCCAGCAGTTACTCGTCAACGGGGAACTACAATGAGCAGTTCTTC
CASSYSSTGNYNEQFF
>TRBJ1-2|14|TRBV7-2|-|many
TGTGCCAGCAGCACGACAGGAACTAACTATGGCTACACCTTC
CASSTTGTNYGYTF
>TRBJ2-3|14|TRBV29-1|TRBD2|many
TGCAGCGCCGGACTAGCGGGGACCCTAGATACGCAGTATTTT
CSAGLAGTLDTQYF
>TRBJ2-7|15|TRBV20-1|-|many
TGCAGTGCTAGAAATCCGTCGGCTAGCTCCTACGAGCAGTACTTC
CSARNPSASSYEQYF
>TRBJ1-2|15|TRBV20-1|-|many
TGCAGTGCTAGGTCTGTTGGTGGCAGGGTCTATGGCTACACCTTC
CSARSVGGRVYGYTF
>TRBJ1-4|16|TRBV3-1|TRBD1|many
TGTGCCAGCAGCCCAACCGGGACAGGGGCGCTAGAAAAACTGTTTTTT
CASSPTGTGALEKLFF
>TRBJ1-2|13|TRBV7-9|-|-
TGTGCCAGCAGTAAAATGGAGAACTATGGCTACACCTTC
CASSKMENYGYTF
>TRBJ1-2|13|TRBV7-9|-|many
TGTGCCAGCAGCTGGGGGTCGGACTATGGCTACACCTTC
CASSWGSDYGYTF
>TRBJ1-5|15|TRBV6-5|-|many
TGTGCCAGCAGCCAGGATCCGGGGGGCTATCAGCCCCAGAATTTT
CASSQDPGGYQPQNF
>TRBJ2-1|14|TRBV24-1|TRBD2|many
TGTGCCACCAGCCGGGAGGCCGGCTACAATGAGCAGTTCTTC
CATSREAGYNEQFF
>TRBJ2-7|14|TRBV5-1|-|-
TGCGCCAGCAGCCCCGACACAAATGGTTACGAGCAGTACTTC
CASSPDTNGYEQYF
>TRBJ1-2|13|TRBV6-2/TRBV6-3|-|many
TGTGCCAGCAGTTACCGGGACAACTATGGCTACACCTTC
CASSYRDNYGYTF
>TRBJ1-2|13|TRBV20-1|TRBD1|many
TGCAGTGTTTACAGGGGGCGAAACTATGGCTACACCTTC
CSVYRGRNYGYTF
>TRBJ1-5|13|TRBV20-1|TRBD1|many
TGCAGTGCAAGGACAGGGGGCAATCAGCCCCAGAATTTT
CSARTGGNQPQNF
>TRBJ2-1|15|TRBV18|-|many
TGTGCCAGCTCCCCTACAGCAACCTCCTACAATGAGCAGTTCTTC
CASSPTATSYNEQFF
>TRBJ2-5|14|TRBV20-1|TRBD2|many
TGCAGTGCTAGAGCCCAAAGACTAGCGGAGACCCAGTACTTC
CSARAQRLAETQYF